This TCR beta chain was sequenced during a study of T cell responses to AZD1222 COVID-19 vaccine. Repertoires were generated with immunoSEQ multiplex PCR, while TCRdb's copy carries only in-frame clones and drops some. The sample has roughly 140,000 clones, 85% to 95% seen once; the top ten hold 12%. Trimming removed 4 bases from V and 2 bases from J; junction bases left unmatched: 24. Germline V gene data show CDR1 as SGHRS and CDR2 as YFSETQ. The CDR3 sequence is 21 residues long. Study observations and caveats: Per reports, nearly half of all spike-specific TCRs target regions that are unmutated in variants.

In the case of this clone: Its antigen is unidentified.

The chain combines TRBV5-1 with TRBJ2-7; 10 bases are a match to TRBD1. This material consisted of peripheral blood, taken after recovery from COVID-19. The origin of this receptor is an adult who had recovered from COVID-19. The CDR3 coding sequence is TGCGCCAGCAGCCCCAAGACAGGGGGCTTTCAACTCTCTCCATCTGCCTACGAGCAGTACTTC. Its protein is CASSPKTGGFQLSPSAYEQYF.